The clone carrying this TCR beta chain was seen at least ten times. With a J-beta primer mix and a sample-barcoded 5' primer, a second PCR ran roughly 6 to 11 cycles. MiXCR, run by TCRdb on the 5' RACE reads, gives a single entry per CDR3 protein. This sample has some 1.5 million distinct CDR3 sequences; approximately 30% occur once, and the top ten carry about 8%. The trim removed 5 bases at V and 6 bases at J, leaving 10 bases unmatched. The CDR3 loop spans 14 amino acids. Germline loops: CDR1 SGHTA, CDR2 FQGNSA. The data were obtained in a study of blood T cells in healthy people across ages. Each of the donors had 8 to 10 milliliters of peripheral blood drawn into EDTA-treated Vacutainer tubes.

Sequenced sample: blood. This sequence originates from a woman between 25 and 40 years old in good health. V gene TRBV7-2 combines with J gene TRBJ2-7; 7 bases align to TRBD1. Here the CDR3 reads CASSAQQGSSEQYF. Here the CDR3 DNA reads TGTGCCAGCAGCGCGCAACAGGGGAGCTCCGAGCAGTACTTC.